This record looks at one T cell receptor (beta chain) sequence and its context. Its antigen is not known. The assay was immunoSEQ multiplex PCR, and TCRdb's table has in-frame clones only and misses some. The sample consists of 130,000 or so clones, 94% of them appearing once. These data belong to a study of T cell responses to AZD1222 COVID-19 vaccine. Study overall: Pooled samples include second doses given at about 4 or 12 weeks. Points from the study as a whole: Nearly half of unique spike-specific TCRs reportedly avoided B.1.351 and B.1.1.7 mutated regions.

This CDR3 spans 15 amino acids. Germline lookup yields CDR1 SGHVS and CDR2 FNYEAQ. The ends lost 5 bases at V and 3 bases at J; junction bases unmatched: 4. The gene calls are TRBV7-6 and TRBJ1-5; 10 nucleotides line up with TRBD1. The clonotype comes from an adult in good health. The specimen comprised peripheral blood, sampled on day 0 of AZD1222 vaccination. This chain's CDR3 is CASSPGTGVNQPQHF. The CDR3 DNA reads as TGTGCCAGCAGCCCCGGGACAGGGGTCAATCAGCCCCAGCATTTT.